This T cell receptor beta chain was profiled in a study of control samples from healthy donors and cancer patients. TCRdb's table, derived via immunoSEQ multiplex PCR, lists solely in-frame clones and lacks some. Counted here are 110,000 to 150,000 clones, about 90% occurring once; the ten biggest clones make up approximately 7%. This clonotype was sampled from a man aged 18-30 years in good health. Sequencing was done on a sample of blood.

The CDR3 region is CASSRQGAENTEAFF. The CDR3 nucleotides read TGTGCCAGCAGTCGACAGGGGGCTGAGAACACTGAAGCTTTCTTT. The V gene is TRBV6-5, the J gene TRBJ1-1; 10 bases line up with TRBD1. This CDR3 has 15 residues. The V segment lost 5 bases and the J segment 1 base; nucleotides outside the gene matches: 4. Germline assignment: CDR1 MNHEY and CDR2 SVGAGI.